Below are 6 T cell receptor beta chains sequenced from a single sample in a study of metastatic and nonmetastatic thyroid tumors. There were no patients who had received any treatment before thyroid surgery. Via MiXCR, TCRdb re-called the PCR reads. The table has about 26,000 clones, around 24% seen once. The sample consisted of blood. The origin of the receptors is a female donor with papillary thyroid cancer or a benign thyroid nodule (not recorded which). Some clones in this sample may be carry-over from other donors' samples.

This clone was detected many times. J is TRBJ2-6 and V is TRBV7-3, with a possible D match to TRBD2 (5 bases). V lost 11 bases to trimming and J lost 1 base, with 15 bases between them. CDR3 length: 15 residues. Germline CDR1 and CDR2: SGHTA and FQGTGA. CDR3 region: CASSGSISGANVLTF. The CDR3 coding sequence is TGTGCCTCGTCGGGGTCTATATCTGGGGCCAACGTCCTGACTTTC.

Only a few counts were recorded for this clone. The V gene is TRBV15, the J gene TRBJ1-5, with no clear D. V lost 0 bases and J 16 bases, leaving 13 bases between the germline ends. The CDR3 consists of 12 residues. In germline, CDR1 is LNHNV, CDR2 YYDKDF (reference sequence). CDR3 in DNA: TGTGCCACCAGCAGAGACAATCATCCTCATCATTTT. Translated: CATSRDNHPHHF.

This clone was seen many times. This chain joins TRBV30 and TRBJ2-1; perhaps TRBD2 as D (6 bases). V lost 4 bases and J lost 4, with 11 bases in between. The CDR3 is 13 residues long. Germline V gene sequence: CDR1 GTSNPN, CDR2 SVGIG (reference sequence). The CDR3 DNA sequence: TGTGCCTGGACCAGACTAGGATACAATGAGCAGTTCTTC. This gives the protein CAWTRLGYNEQFF.

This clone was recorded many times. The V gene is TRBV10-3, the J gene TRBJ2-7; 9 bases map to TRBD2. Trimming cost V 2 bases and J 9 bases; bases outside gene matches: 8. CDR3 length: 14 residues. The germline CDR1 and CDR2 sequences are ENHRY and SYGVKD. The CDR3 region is CAISEGASGNRQYF. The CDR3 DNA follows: TGTGCCATCAGTGAGGGCGCTAGCGGGAACCGGCAGTACTTC.

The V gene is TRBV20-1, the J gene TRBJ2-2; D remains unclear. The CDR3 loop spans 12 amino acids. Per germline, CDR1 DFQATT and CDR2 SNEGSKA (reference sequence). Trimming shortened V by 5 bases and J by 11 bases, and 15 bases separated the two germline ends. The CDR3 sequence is CSAEYPVGELFF. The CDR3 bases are TGCAGTGCTGAGTATCCGGTCGGTGAGCTGTTTTTT.

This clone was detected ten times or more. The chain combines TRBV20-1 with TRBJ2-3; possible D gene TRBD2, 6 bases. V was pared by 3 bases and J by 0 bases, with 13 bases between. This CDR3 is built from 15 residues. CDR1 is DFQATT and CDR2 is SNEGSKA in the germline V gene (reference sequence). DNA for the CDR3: TGCAGTGCTAGGCGCGGCGGAGGGAGCACAGATACGCAGTATTTT. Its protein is CSARRGGGSTDTQYF.